The rows below give T cell receptor beta chains drawn from one sample of a study of OX40 agonist ivuxolimab in advanced cancers. The data were produced by immunoSEQ multiplex PCR, yet TCRdb's version contains in-frame clones alone and is incomplete. This sample has 70,000 to 85,000 clones; roughly nine tenths occur once, and the top ten carry about 5%. Sample: CD4+ or CD8+ T cells sorted from blood, taken in a trial of the OX40 agonist ivuxolimab. These receptors came from an adult with an advanced solid tumor such as melanoma, head and neck, liver or kidney cancer. Each CDR3 is given without its conserved first and last residue.

>TRBJ2-5|TRBV11-2
ASSFSYVETQY
>TRBJ1-2|TRBV25-1
ASSEYSRGDGYT
>TRBJ1-2|TRBV4-3
ASSQEGRDYGYT
>TRBJ1-5|TRBV2
ASRRGVSNQPQH
>TRBJ2-3|TRBV10-2
ASITSGRAPDTQY
>TRBJ2-2|TRBV11-3
ASSPRKGTGFSGELF
>TRBJ2-3|TRBV5-1
ASSKGTVGLDTQY
>TRBJ1-5|TRBV9
ASSRGTGLQPQH
>TRBJ2-2|TRBV9
ASSALKTMGTGELF
>NA|TRBV7-8
ASRGRGTSTYEQY
>TRBJ2-1|TRBV28
ASMYRGSNEQF
>TRBJ1-5|TRBV9
ASSAQVGFDQPQH
>TRBJ2-3|TRBV5-8
ASTWGLATDTQY
>TRBJ2-7|TRBV7-9
ASSKGTGLYEQY
>TRBJ1-2|TRBV7-2
ASSPNRGPNYGYT
>TRBJ1-1|TRBV5-8
ASPAWVNTEAF
>TRBJ1-1|TRBV10-3
AISESSQGGTEAF
>TRBJ2-1|TRBV11-2
ASSLVVTGVF
>TRBJ2-7|TRBV7-9
ASRSTGLSYEQY
>TRBJ2-1|TRBV7-9
ASSPLLVRNEQF
>TRBJ2-3|TRBV11-1
ASSPRVLAGGDTQY
>TRBJ2-7|TRBV27
ASSPGVGTYEQY
>TRBJ1-1|TRBV27
ASRIGAFTEAF
>TRBJ2-7|TRBV11-3
ASSFSGDTYEQY
>TRBJ1-3|TRBV6-6
ASSSIDRVGNTIY
>TRBJ2-3|TRBV18
ASSPSEDTQY
>TRBJ2-3|TRBV2
ASSRDRSTDTQY
>TRBJ2-5|TRBV5-1
ASSSSGSGETQY
>TRBJ1-1|TRBV28
ATDRENTEAF
>TRBJ1-1|TRBV6-6
ASSYYTGDTEAF
>TRBJ2-1|TRBV7-6
ASSRTLYNEQF
>TRBJ2-5|TRBV29-1
SGTSGTRTQETQY
>TRBJ2-5|TRBV6-5
ASTSSQETQY
>TRBJ1-2|TRBV28
ARTFPGYGYT
>TRBJ2-1|TRBV5-1
ASSFPDRGNNEQF
>TRBJ1-4|TRBV4-3
ASSQGGLGGEKLF
>TRBJ2-3|TRBV5-4
ASSLEAGTDTQY
>TRBJ2-7|TRBV7-9
ASSLLGLGYEQY
>TRBJ2-5|TRBV28
ASRGTSGSGTQY
>TRBJ1-1|TRBV27
ASSRNRGGDRTEAF
>TRBJ1-6|TRBV15
ATSRDRVGNSAYNSPLH
>TRBJ2-2|TRBV2
ASSEATGGTGELF
>TRBJ1-2|TRBV27
ASSFDYGYT
>TRBJ2-7|TRBV5-1
ASSLAPPGSTYEQY
>TRBJ2-1|TRBV7-6
ASSTRDGGEQF
>TRBJ2-5|TRBV5-6
ASSSGTGGETQY
>TRBJ1-1|TRBV5-4
ASSSPGTMNTEAF
>TRBJ2-5|TRBV5-1
ASSPEPSGRTETQY
>TRBJ1-2|TRBV28
ASSPNRDYGYT
>TRBJ2-5|TRBV20-1
SVATQETQY
>TRBJ2-7|TRBV10-2
ASSERGATY
>TRBJ1-6|TRBV14
ASSQEGQGGSPLH
>TRBJ1-2|TRBV27
ASSSPGQTFYGYT
>TRBJ2-3|TRBV4-3
ASSQEALAGGTDTQY